The next 7 T cell receptor beta chains were all read from a single sample in a study of T-cell reconstitution after alpha-beta-depleted transplantation in children. Unique molecular identifiers were built into the TCRbeta library. TCRdb ran MiXCR on the PCR reads and lists one entry per CDR3 protein. The table shows over 100,000 distinct CDR3 sequences, with around 7.8% occurring only once. Sequences were derived from PBMCs, sampled before TCRalphabeta/CD19-depleted stem cell transplant. These receptors all come from a boy aged 2 to 9 with acute lymphoblastic leukemia, due to receive a stem cell transplant.

The V gene is TRBV6-2 or TRBV6-3, the J gene TRBJ1-5; D gene uncertain. The V gene's germline CDR1 is MNHEY and CDR2 SVGEGT. The V gene lost 4 bases and the J gene lost 6 bases, with 13 bases spanning the gap. The CDR3 totals 14 residues. The CDR3: CASSWVRAVQPQHF. The CDR3 coding sequence is TGTGCCAGCAGTTGGGTCCGGGCGGTTCAGCCCCAGCATTTT.

The V gene is TRBV7-9, the J gene TRBJ1-4; 8 bases are a match to TRBD1. The length of the CDR3 is 15 residues. The V gene's germline CDR1 is SEHNR and CDR2 FQNEAQ (reference sequence). The ends lost 5 bases at V and 8 bases at J; junction bases unmatched: 10. As DNA, the CDR3 is TGTGCCAGCAGCCTCCGGACAGGGCTAGACGAAAAACTGTTTTTT. Translation: CASSLRTGLDEKLFF. Full variable domain (remainder filled in from reference TRBV7-9 and TRBJ1-4): DTGVSQNPRHKITKRGQNVTFRCDPISEHNRLYWYRQTLGQGPEFLTYFQNEAQLEKSRLLSDRFSAERPKGSFSTLEIQRTEQGDSAMYLCASSLRTGLDEKLFFGSGTQLSVL.

This clonotype was found many times. DNA of the CDR3: TGTGCCAGCAGCTTAAGCGGTCCCACTAGCTCCTACAATGAGCAGTTCTTC. Translating gives CASSLSGPTSSYNEQFF. The V call is TRBV7-2, the J call TRBJ2-1, with D perhaps TRBD2 (5 bases). V lost 2 bases and J lost 0, with 14 bases in between. This CDR3 region has 17 residues. CDR1 SGHTA and CDR2 FQGNSA come from the germline V gene.

The chain employs TRBV7-3 and TRBJ1-6, with D unclear. V was shortened by 5 bases and J by 7 bases, with 9 bases between the two germline ends. The germline CDR1 and CDR2 sequences are SGHTA and FQGTGA. This CDR3 comprises 13 residues. The CDR3 DNA is TGTGCCAGCAGCCCCCTCAAGAATTCACCCCTCCACTTT. It translates to CASSPLKNSPLHF.

The V and J genes are TRBV27 and TRBJ2-6, with a tentative D call TRBD1 (5 bases). The CDR3 is 15 amino acids. V was shortened by 9 bases and J by 0 bases, with 12 bases between the two germline ends. Looked up from germline, CDR1 is MNHEY and CDR2 is SMNVEV (reference sequence). CDR3 DNA: TGTGCCAGTAGGGGTTGGTACTCTGGGGCCAACGTCCTGACTTTC. It yields the protein CASRGWYSGANVLTF. Full variable domain (outside the CDR3, taken from reference TRBV27 and TRBJ2-6): EAQVTQNPRYLITVTGKKLTVTCSQNMNHEYMSWYRQDPGLGLRQIYYSMNVEVTDKGDVPEGYKVSRKEKRNFPLILESPSPNQTSLYFCASRGWYSGANVLTFGAGSRLTVL.

Many counts were recorded for this clonotype. J is TRBJ1-2 and V is TRBV5-1; possibly TRBD1 for D (6 bases). V lost 0 bases, J lost 4 bases, and 7 bases lay in between. The CDR3 runs to 13 residues. Germline assignment: CDR1 SGHRS and CDR2 YFSETQ. Here the CDR3 reads CASSLEGGYGYTF. The CDR3, as DNA: TGCGCCAGCAGCTTGGAGGGGGGCTATGGCTACACCTTC. Full variable domain (rest looked up from reference TRBV5-1 and TRBJ1-2): KAGVTQTPRYLIKTRGQQVTLSCSPISGHRSVSWYQQTPGQGLQFLFEYFSETQRNKGNFPGRFSGRQFSNSRSEMNVSTLELGDSALYLCASSLEGGYGYTFGSGTRLTVV.

This clonotype has at least ten counts. The V call is TRBV15, the J call TRBJ2-1; D not resolved. The germline gives CDR1 LNHNV, CDR2 YYDKDF (reference sequence). The CDR3 runs to 15 residues. Deletions cut 3 bases from V and 5 bases from J, with 14 bases between. The CDR3 region is CATSSVRDLDNEQFF. CDR3 DNA sequence: TGTGCCACCAGCAGTGTTAGGGATTTGGACAATGAGCAGTTCTTC.